Only a few counts were recorded for the clone carrying this TCR beta chain. Its antigen remains unknown. CD8+CD57+ cell expansion, shown by flow cytometry, had occurred in the patients selected for sequencing. CDR3 and TCR beta VDJ profiling relied on genomic DNA as the template. One entry per CDR3 protein, called by TCRdb with MiXCR from the reads. The table includes roughly 170,000 distinct CDR3 sequences, approximately 48% detected once. The sample is drawn from a study of CD8+CD57+ T cells in acquired aplastic anemia. Broader study findings: It was found that more than 25 CD8+ CDR3 sequences were shared between patients and controls.

The germline V gene has CDR1 LNHDA and CDR2 SQIVND (reference sequence). The length of the CDR3 is 14 residues. With V trimmed by 3 bases and J by 5 bases, 6 bases remained unmatched. The TCR comes from a human donor with aplastic anemia. This chain uses TRBV19 with TRBJ2-7, with 8 nucleotides matching TRBD1. Input material: sorted CD4+, CD8+, or CD8+CD57+ T cells (not recorded which) from PBMCs. The CDR3 reads CASSMDREVDEQYF. For the CDR3, the DNA is TGTGCCAGTAGTATGGACAGGGAGGTCGACGAGCAGTACTTC. Drawing the rest from reference TRBV19 and TRBJ2-7, the complete variable domain is DGGITQSPKYLFRKEGQNVTLSCEQNLNHDAMYWYRQDPGQGLRLIYYSQIVNDFQKGDIAEGYSVSREKKESFPLTVTSAQKNPTAFYLCASSMDREVDEQYFGPGTRLTVT.